The clone carrying this T cell receptor (beta chain) was found a few times. The antigen is undetermined. CDR3 length: 13 amino acids. The V end was cut by 3 bases, the J end by 6 bases, with 11 bases between. The germline gives CDR1 KGHSH, CDR2 LQKENI. These data are taken from a study of beta chain features in type 1 diabetes. Findings and caveats of the study: TCRB CDR3s from Type 1 diabetes patients were moderately but significantly shorter in all four CD4+ subsets.

TCRB transcripts that were expressed got sequenced, as all of the isolated RNA had been reverse transcribed. Profiled with immunoSEQ multiplex PCR; TCRdb holds only in-frame clones, not every one. The sample carries 350,000 to 400,000 clones, around 12% recorded once. This chain connects TRBV18 to TRBJ1-2, with TRBD1 as a possible D gene (6 bases). Specimen: naive CD4+ T cells from blood. This receptor was taken from a woman under 30 with type 1 diabetes. CDR3: CASSPRPGDGYTF. Written as DNA, the CDR3 is TGTGCCAGCTCACCGAGGCCAGGGGATGGCTACACCTTC. Combining the CDR3 with reference TRBV18 and TRBJ1-2 gives the whole variable domain NAGVMQNPRHLVRRRGQEARLRCSPMKGHSHVYWYRQLPEEGLKFMVYLQKENIIDESGMPKERFSAEFPKEGPSILRIQQVVRGDSAAYFCASSPRPGDGYTFGSGTRLTVV.